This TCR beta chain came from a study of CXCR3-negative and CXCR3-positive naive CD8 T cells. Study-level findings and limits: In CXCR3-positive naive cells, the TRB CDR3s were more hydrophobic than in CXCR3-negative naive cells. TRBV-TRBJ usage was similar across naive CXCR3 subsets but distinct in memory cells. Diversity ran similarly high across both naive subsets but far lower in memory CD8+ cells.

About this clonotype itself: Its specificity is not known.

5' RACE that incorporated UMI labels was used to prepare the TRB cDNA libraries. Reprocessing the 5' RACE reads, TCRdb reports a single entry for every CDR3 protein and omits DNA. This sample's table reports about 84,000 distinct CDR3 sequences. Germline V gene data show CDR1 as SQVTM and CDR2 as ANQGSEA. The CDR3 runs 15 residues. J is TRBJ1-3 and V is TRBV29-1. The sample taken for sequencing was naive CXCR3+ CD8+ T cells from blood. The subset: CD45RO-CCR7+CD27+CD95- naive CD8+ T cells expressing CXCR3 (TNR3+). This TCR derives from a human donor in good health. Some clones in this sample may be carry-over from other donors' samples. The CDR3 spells CSVVIDTLSGNTIYF.